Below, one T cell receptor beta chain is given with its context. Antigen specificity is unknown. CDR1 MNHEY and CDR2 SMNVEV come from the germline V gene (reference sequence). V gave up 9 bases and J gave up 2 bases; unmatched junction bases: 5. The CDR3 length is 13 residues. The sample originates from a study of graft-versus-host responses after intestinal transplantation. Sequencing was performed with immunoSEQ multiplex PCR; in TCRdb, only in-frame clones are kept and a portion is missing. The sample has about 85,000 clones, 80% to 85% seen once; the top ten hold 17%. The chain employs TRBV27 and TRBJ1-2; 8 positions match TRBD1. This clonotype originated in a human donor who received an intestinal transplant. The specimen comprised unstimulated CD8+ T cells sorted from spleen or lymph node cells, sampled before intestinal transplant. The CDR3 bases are TGTGCCAGTGGGACAGGATTCAACTATGGCTACACCTTC. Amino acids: CASGTGFNYGYTF.